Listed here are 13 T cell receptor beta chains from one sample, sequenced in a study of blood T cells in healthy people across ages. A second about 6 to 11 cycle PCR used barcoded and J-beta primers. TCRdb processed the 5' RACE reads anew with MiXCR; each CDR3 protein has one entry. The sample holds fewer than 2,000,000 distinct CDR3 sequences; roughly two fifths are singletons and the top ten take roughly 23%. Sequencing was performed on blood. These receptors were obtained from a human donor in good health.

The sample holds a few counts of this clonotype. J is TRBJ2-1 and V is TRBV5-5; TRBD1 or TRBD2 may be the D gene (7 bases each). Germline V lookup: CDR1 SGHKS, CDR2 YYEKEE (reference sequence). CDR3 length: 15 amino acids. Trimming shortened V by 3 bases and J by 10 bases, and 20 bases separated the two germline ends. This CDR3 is CASSSGGLAATEQFF. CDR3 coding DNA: TGTGCCAGCAGCTCAGGGGGGCTAGCGGCCACCGAGCAGTTCTTC.

In DNA form, the CDR3 reads TGTGCCAGCAGCTTCGACAGGGGGCGAGCTTTCTTT. Its translation is CASSFDRGRAFF. The rearrangement links TRBV7-9 to TRBJ1-1; TRBD1 matches 10 bases. This CDR3 is built from 12 residues. The germline V gene has CDR1 SEHNR and CDR2 FQNEAQ (reference sequence). V lost 3 bases, J lost 10 bases, and 2 bases stayed unmatched.

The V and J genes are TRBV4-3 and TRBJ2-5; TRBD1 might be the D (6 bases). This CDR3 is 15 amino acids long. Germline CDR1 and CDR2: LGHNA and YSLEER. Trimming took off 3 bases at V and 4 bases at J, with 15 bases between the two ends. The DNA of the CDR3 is TGCGCCAGCAGCCACTCCTGGGGGACAAGAGAGACCCAGTACTTC. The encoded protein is CASSHSWGTRETQYF.

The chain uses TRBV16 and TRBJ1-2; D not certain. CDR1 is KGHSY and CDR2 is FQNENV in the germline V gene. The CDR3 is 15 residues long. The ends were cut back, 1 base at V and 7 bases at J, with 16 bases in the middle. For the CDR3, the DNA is TGTGCCAGCAGCCAATTCGGGGTTGGCGGCACTGGCTACACCTTC. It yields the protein CASSQFGVGGTGYTF.

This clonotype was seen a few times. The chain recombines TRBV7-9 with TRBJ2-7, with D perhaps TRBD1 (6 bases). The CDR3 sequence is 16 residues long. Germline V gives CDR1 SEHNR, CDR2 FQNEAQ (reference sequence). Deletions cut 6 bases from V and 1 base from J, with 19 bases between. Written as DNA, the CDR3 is TGTGCCAGCAGGCTACAAAAAGGACAGAGGTCCTACGAGCAGTACTTC. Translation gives CASRLQKGQRSYEQYF.

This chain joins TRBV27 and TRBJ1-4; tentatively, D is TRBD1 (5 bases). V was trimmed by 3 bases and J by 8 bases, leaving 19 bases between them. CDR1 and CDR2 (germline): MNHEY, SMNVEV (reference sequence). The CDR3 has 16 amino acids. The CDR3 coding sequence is TGTGCCAGCAGTTTGGCCGCCGGGGGGGTTGAAGAAAAACTGTTTTTT. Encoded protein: CASSLAAGGVEEKLFF.

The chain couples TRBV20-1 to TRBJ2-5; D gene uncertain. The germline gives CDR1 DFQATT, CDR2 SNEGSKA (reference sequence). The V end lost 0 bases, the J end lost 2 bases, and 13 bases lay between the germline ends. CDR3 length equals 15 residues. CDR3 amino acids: CSAREGWPRQETQYF. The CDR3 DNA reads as TGCAGTGCTAGAGAGGGATGGCCGAGGCAAGAGACCCAGTACTTC.

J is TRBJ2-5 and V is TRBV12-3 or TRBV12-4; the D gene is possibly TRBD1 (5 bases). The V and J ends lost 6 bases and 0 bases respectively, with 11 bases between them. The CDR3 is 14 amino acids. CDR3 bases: TGTGCCAGCAGCTCCCTCAGGGACCAAGAGACCCAGTACTTC. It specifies CASSSLRDQETQYF.

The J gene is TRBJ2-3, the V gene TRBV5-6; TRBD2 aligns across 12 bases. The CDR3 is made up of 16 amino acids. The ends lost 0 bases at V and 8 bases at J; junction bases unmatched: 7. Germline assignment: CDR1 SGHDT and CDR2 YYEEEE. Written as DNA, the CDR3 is TGTGCCAGCAGCTTGGCTAGCGGGGGGGCCCCAGGTACGCAGTATTTT. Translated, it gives CASSLASGGAPGTQYF.

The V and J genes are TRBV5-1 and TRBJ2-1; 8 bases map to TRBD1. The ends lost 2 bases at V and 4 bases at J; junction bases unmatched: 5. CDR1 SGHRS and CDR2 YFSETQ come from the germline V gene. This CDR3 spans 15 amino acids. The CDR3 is CASSFGQGWYNEQFF. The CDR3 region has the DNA TGCGCCAGCAGCTTTGGACAGGGTTGGTACAATGAGCAGTTCTTC. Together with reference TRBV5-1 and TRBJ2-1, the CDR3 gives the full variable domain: KAGVTQTPRYLIKTRGQQVTLSCSPISGHRSVSWYQQTPGQGLQFLFEYFSETQRNKGNFPGRFSGRQFSNSRSEMNVSTLELGDSALYLCASSFGQGWYNEQFFGPGTRLTVL.

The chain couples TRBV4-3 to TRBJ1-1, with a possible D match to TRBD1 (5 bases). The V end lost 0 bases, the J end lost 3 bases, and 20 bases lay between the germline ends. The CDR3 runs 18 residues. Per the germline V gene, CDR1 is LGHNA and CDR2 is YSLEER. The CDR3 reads CASSQDILVGGGDTEAFF. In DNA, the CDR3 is TGCGCCAGCAGCCAAGATATCCTCGTGGGGGGAGGGGACACTGAAGCTTTCTTT.

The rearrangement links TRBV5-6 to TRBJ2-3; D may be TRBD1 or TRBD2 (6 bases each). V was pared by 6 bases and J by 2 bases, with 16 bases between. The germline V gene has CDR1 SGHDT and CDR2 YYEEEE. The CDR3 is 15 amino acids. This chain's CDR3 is CASIDTGASTDTQYF. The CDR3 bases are TGTGCCAGCATCGACACGGGGGCCTCCACAGATACGCAGTATTTT.

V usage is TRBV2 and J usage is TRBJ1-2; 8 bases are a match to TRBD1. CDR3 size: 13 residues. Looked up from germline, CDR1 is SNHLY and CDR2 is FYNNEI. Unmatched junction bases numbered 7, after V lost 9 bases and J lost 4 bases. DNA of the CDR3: TGTGCCAGGGAGACAGGGGCGGGCTATGGCTACACCTTC. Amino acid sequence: CARETGAGYGYTF.